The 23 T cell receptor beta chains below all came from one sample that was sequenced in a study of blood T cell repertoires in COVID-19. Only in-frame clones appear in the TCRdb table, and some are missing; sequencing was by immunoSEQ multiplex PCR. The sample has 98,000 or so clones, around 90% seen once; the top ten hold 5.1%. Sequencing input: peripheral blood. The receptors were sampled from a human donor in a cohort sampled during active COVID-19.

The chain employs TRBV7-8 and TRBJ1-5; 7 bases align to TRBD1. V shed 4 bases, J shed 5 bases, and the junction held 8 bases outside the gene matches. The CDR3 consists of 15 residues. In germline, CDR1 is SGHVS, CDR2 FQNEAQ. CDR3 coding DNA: TGTGCCAGCAGCTATGGGACAGCATGGGATCAGCCCCAGCATTTT. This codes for CASSYGTAWDQPQHF.

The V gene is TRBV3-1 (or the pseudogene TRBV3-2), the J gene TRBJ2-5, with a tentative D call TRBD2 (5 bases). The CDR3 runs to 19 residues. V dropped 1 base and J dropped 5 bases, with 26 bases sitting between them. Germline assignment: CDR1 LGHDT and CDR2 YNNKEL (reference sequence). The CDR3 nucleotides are TGTGCCAGCAGCCAAGGTTACCACGGAGGAATTAACGCCCAGGAGACCCAGTACTTC. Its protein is CASSQGYHGGINAQETQYF.

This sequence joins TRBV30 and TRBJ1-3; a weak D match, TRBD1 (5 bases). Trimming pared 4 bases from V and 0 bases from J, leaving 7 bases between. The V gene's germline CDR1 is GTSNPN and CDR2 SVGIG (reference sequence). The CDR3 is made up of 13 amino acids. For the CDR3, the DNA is TGTGCCTGGACAGGGATCTCTGGAAACACCATATATTTT. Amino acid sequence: CAWTGISGNTIYF.

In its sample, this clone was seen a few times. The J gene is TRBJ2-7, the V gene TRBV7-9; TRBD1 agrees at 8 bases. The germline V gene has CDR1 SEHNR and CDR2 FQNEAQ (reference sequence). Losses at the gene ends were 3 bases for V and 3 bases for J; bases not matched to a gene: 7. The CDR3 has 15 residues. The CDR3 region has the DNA TGTGCCAGCAGCTTTAGTTACGGACAGGGCTACGAGCAGTACTTC. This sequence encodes CASSFSYGQGYEQYF.

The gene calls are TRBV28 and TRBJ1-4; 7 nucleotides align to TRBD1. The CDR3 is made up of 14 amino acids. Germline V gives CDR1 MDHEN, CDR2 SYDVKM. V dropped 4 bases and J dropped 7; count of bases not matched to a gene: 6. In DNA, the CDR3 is TGTGCCAGCAGTTCGGACAGGTTGGGTGAAAAACTGTTTTTT. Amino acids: CASSSDRLGEKLFF.

The CDR3, as DNA: TGTGCCAGCAGGGCAGGGGGTCGGGCGTATGGCTACACCTTC. It specifies CASRAGGRAYGYTF. This rearrangement joins TRBV6-6 to TRBJ1-2, with 7 bases fitting TRBD1. Per the germline V gene, CDR1 is MNHNY and CDR2 is SVGAGI (reference sequence). Germline trimming cut 6 bases from V and 5 bases from J; bases unmatched to any gene: 9. The CDR3 covers 14 residues.

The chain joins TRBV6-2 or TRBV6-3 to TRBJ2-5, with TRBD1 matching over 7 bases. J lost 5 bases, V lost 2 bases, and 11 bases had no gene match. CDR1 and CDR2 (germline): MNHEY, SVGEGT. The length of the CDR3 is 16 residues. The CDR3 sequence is CASSYDRRTGRETQYF. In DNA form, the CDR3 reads TGTGCCAGCAGTTACGACCGGAGGACAGGTCGGGAGACCCAGTACTTC.

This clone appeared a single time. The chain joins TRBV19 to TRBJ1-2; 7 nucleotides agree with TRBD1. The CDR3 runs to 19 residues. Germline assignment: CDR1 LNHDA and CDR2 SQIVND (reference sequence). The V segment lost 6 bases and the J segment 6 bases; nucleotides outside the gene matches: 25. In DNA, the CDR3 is TGTGCCAGTAGACTACACTCCCCCCGGGACAGACCCCCCTATGATGGCTACACCTTC. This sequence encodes CASRLHSPRDRPPYDGYTF.

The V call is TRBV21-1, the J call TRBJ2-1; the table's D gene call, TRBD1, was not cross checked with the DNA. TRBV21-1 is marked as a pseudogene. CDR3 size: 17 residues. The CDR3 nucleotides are TGTGCCAGCAGCAAAGTGATTTCTGACAGGGTATCCAATGAGCAGTTCTTC. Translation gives CASSKVISDRVSNEQFF.

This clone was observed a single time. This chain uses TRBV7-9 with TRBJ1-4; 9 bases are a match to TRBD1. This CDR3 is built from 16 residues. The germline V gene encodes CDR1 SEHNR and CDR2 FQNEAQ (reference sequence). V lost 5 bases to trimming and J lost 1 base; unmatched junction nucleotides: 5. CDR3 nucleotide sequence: TGTGCCAGCAGCCCCCGACAGGGGGGAACTAATGAAAAACTGTTTTTT. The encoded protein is CASSPRQGGTNEKLFF.

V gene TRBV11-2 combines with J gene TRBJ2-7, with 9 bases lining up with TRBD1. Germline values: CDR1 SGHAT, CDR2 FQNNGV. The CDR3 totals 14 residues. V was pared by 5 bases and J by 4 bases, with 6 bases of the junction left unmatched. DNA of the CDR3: TGTGCCAGCAGCCCGGGACAGGGTTGGTACGAGCAGTACTTC. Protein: CASSPGQGWYEQYF.

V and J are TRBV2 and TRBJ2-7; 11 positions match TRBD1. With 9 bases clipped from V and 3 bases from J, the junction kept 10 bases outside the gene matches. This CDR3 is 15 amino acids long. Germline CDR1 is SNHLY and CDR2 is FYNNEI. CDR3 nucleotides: TGTGCCAGTGCCCCGGGACAGGGGGGTATCTACGAGCAGTACTTC. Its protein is CASAPGQGGIYEQYF. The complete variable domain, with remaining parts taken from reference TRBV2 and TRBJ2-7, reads EPEVTQTPSHQVTQMGQEVILRCVPISNHLYFYWYRQILGQKVEFLVSFYNNEISEKSEIFDDQFSVERPDGSNFTLKIRSTKLEDSAMYFCASAPGQGGIYEQYFGPGTRLTVT.

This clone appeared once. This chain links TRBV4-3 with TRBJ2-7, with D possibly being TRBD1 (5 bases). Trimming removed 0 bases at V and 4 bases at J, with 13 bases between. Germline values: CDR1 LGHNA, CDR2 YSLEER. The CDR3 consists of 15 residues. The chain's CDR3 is CASSQEDTGGYEQYF. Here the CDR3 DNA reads TGCGCCAGCAGCCAAGAGGACACCGGTGGTTACGAGCAGTACTTC.

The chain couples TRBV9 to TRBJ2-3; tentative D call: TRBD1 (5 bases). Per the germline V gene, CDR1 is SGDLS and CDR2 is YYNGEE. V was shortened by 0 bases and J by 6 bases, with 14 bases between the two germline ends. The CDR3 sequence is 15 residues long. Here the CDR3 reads CASSVEGIFHDTQYF. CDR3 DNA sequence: TGTGCCAGCAGCGTAGAGGGGATTTTTCACGATACGCAGTATTTT.

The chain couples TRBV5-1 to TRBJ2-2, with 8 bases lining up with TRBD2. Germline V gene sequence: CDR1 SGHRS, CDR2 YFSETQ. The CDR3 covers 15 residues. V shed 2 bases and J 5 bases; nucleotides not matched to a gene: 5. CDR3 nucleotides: TGCGCCAGCAGCTTACGGGAGGGAAGAACCGGGGAGCTGTTTTTT. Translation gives CASSLREGRTGELFF.

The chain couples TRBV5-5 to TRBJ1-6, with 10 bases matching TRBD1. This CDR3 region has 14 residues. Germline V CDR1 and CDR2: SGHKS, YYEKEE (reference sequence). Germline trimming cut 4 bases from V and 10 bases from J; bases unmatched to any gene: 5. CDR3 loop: CASSRTGGESPLHF. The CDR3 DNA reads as TGTGCCAGCAGCCGGACAGGGGGTGAATCACCCCTCCACTTT.

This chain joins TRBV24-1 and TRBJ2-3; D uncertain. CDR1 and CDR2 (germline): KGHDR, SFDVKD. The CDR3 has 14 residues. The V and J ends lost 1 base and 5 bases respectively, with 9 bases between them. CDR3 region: CATSDLAQGDTQYF. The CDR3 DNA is TGTGCCACCAGTGATTTAGCGCAAGGAGATACGCAGTATTTT.

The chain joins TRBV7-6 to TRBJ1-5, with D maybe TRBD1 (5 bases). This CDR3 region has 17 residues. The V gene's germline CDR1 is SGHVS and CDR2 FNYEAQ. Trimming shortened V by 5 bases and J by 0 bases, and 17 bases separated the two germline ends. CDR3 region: CASSPRAGTNSNQPQHF. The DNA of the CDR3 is TGTGCCAGCAGCCCAAGAGCCGGGACTAATAGCAATCAGCCCCAGCATTTT.

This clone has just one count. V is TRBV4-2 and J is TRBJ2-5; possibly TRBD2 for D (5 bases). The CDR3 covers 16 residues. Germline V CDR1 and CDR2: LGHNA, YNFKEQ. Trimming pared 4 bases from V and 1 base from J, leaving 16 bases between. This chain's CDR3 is CASSPNSGTAQETQYF. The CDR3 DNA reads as TGTGCCAGCAGCCCCAACTCGGGAACAGCCCAAGAGACCCAGTACTTC.

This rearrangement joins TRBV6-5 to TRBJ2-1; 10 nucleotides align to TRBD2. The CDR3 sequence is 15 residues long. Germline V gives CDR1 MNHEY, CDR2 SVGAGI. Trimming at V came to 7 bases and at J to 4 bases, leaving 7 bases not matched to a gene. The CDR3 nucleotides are TGTGCCAGCACACACAGCGGGGGGGCGTACAATGAGCAGTTCTTC. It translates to CASTHSGGAYNEQFF.

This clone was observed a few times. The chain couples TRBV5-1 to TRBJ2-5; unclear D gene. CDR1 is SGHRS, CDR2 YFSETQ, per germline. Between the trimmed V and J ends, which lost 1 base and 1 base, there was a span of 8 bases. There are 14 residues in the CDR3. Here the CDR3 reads CASSLISPQETQYF. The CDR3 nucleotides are TGCGCCAGCAGCTTGATCTCCCCCCAAGAGACCCAGTACTTC.

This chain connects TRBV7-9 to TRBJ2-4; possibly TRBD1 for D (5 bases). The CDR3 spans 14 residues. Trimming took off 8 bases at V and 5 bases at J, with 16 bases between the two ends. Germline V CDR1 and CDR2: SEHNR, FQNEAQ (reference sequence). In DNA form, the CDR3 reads TGTGCCAGCGCATCAACCGACAGTGAAAACATTCAGTACTTC. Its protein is CASASTDSENIQYF.

CDR3 DNA sequence: TGTGCCAGCAGCTTGGAGGCGGCGGGACAAGAGACCCAGTACTTC. Translated, it gives CASSLEAAGQETQYF. The rearrangement joins TRBV5-4 to TRBJ2-5, with TRBD2 as a possible D gene (6 bases). CDR3 length: 15 residues. CDR1 is SGHNT and CDR2 is YYREEE in the germline V gene (reference sequence). Deletions cut 0 bases from V and 2 bases from J, with 11 bases between.